These 30 T cell receptor beta chains originate from one sample sequenced in a study of blood T cell repertoires in COVID-19. Only in-frame clones appear in the TCRdb table, and some are missing; sequencing was by immunoSEQ multiplex PCR. The table lists fewer than 650,000 clones, approximately 88% of them singletons, with roughly 7.3% in the top ten. Material for sequencing was peripheral blood. These receptors all stem from a woman aged 50 to 60 with COVID-19, enrolled during active disease.

The gene calls are TRBV7-8 and TRBJ2-7; 8 positions agree with TRBD1. With 0 bases clipped from V and 4 bases from J, the junction kept 2 bases outside the gene matches. Looked up from germline, CDR1 is SGHVS and CDR2 is FQNEAQ. CDR3 size: 14 residues. Here the CDR3 DNA reads TGTGCCAGCAGCTTAGCCGGGACAGGATACGAGCAGTACTTC. This encodes CASSLAGTGYEQYF.

CDR3 sequence reads: CASSLVRRENTGELFF. As DNA, the CDR3 is TGTGCCAGCAGCTTAGTTCGGCGGGAGAACACCGGGGAGCTGTTTTTT. This rearrangement joins TRBV7-6 to TRBJ2-2, with D maybe TRBD2 (6 bases). V dropped 1 base and J dropped 1 base, with 10 bases sitting between them. The CDR3 is made up of 16 amino acids. Germline V gene lookup returns CDR1 SGHVS and CDR2 FNYEAQ. The variable domain in full, with the rest retrieved from reference TRBV7-6 and TRBJ2-2, is GAGVSQSPRYKVTKRGQDVALRCDPISGHVSLYWYRQALGQGPEFLTYFNYEAQQDKSGLPNDRFSAERPEGSISTLTIQRTEQRDSAMYRCASSLVRRENTGELFFGEGSRLTVL.

The chain joins TRBV27 to TRBJ2-7; TRBD1 is a possible D gene (5 bases). The CDR3 spans 13 residues. V lost 5 bases, J lost 4 bases, and 12 bases lay in between. CDR1 and CDR2 from the germline V gene are MNHEY and SMNVEV (reference sequence). As DNA, the CDR3 is TGTGCCAGCAGTCCCCCCCCAGGGTACGAGCAGTACTTC. Translating it yields CASSPPPGYEQYF.

This chain joins TRBV19 and TRBJ2-2; D unclear. Per the germline V gene, CDR1 is LNHDA and CDR2 is SQIVND (reference sequence). V lost 6 bases to trimming and J lost 2 bases, with 10 bases between them. This CDR3 has 14 residues. DNA for the CDR3: TGTGCCAGTAGCCCCCCTAGAAACACCGGGGAGCTGTTTTTT. Its protein product is CASSPPRNTGELFF.

The CDR3 region has the DNA TGTGCCAGCAGTTTTCGACAGGAAAATGAAAAACTGTTTTTT. Residues: CASSFRQENEKLFF. The rearrangement links TRBV28 to TRBJ1-4; maybe TRBD1 (6 bases). CDR1 and CDR2 (germline): MDHEN, SYDVKM. The CDR3 length is 14 residues. Trimming stripped 3 bases from V and 5 bases from J, with 10 bases between.

The table lists this clone with a count of one. In nucleotides, the CDR3 is TGTGCCACCAGCACTCGACCGGGACAGACGAGCAATGAGCAGTTCTTC. This translates into CATSTRPGQTSNEQFF. The chain uses TRBV24-1 and TRBJ2-1, with TRBD1 matching over 7 bases. The CDR3 loop spans 16 amino acids. The germline V gene encodes CDR1 KGHDR and CDR2 SFDVKD. After removal of 7 bases from V and 6 bases from J, the junction contained 14 bases not matched to a gene.

The chain combines TRBV5-3 with TRBJ1-1; tentative D call: TRBD1 (5 bases). TRBV5-3 belongs to the ORF category, with a function that is uncertain. Trimming took off 4 bases at V and 5 bases at J, with 9 bases between the two ends. This CDR3 region has 12 residues. The CDR3 sequence: CARSPGLTEAFF. CDR3 DNA sequence: TGTGCCAGAAGCCCGGGACTTACTGAAGCTTTCTTT.

This chain joins TRBV6-5 and TRBJ1-1, with D unclear. The CDR3 spans 13 residues. Per germline, CDR1 MNHEY and CDR2 SVGAGI. Between the trimmed V and J ends, which lost 0 bases and 9 bases, there was a span of 11 bases. The CDR3 reads CASSYSSTLKAFF. Written as DNA, the CDR3 is TGTGCCAGCAGTTACTCTTCAACCCTAAAAGCTTTCTTT.

This chain uses TRBV7-2 with TRBJ2-7; 7 positions match TRBD1. The V and J ends lost 5 bases and 5 bases, in that order; junction bases with no gene match: 9. Germline loops: CDR1 SGHTA, CDR2 FQGNSA. The CDR3 has 14 amino acids. The CDR3 protein is CASSRQTGSHEQYF. CDR3 bases: TGTGCCAGCAGCAGACAGACAGGGAGCCACGAGCAGTACTTC.

The CDR3 is CASTHSLSSGNTIYF. The CDR3 coding sequence is TGTGCCAGCACCCATTCGTTGAGCTCTGGAAACACCATATATTTT. This chain connects TRBV5-5 to TRBJ1-3; D not certain. CDR1 is SGHKS and CDR2 is YYEKEE in the germline V gene (reference sequence). V was pared by 6 bases and J by 0 bases, with 13 bases between. There are 15 residues in the CDR3.

V and J are TRBV19 and TRBJ2-1; the D gene is possibly TRBD2 (6 bases). Trimming stripped 6 bases from V and 9 bases from J, with 21 bases between. This CDR3 is built from 15 residues. Germline values: CDR1 LNHDA, CDR2 SQIVND (reference sequence). CDR3: CASSADPASDGEQFF. The CDR3 DNA reads TGTGCCAGTAGCGCCGACCCAGCTAGCGACGGTGAGCAGTTCTTC.

A note on this clone: Other DNA sequences in this sample translate to the same CDR3. The V and J genes are TRBV12-3 or TRBV12-4 and TRBJ2-3; tentatively, D is TRBD1 (5 bases). The CDR3 is 12 residues long. V was shortened by 6 bases and J by 3 bases, with 7 bases between the two germline ends. The DNA of the CDR3 is TGTGCCAGCAGCCCAGGGACAGATACGCAGTATTTT. Its translation: CASSPGTDTQYF.

The rearrangement joins TRBV9 to TRBJ1-3; unclear D gene. Trimming left V 3 bases short and J 1 base short, with 14 bases between. The CDR3 is 16 residues long. Germline lookup yields CDR1 SGDLS and CDR2 YYNGEE. CDR3 bases: TGTGCCAGCAGCGCCCCTCGGGAAGGGTCTGGAAACACCATATATTTT. This translates into CASSAPREGSGNTIYF.

The rearrangement links TRBV3-1 (or the pseudogene TRBV3-2) to TRBJ2-7, with 7 nucleotides matching TRBD2. The CDR3 runs to 14 residues. The trim removed 4 bases at V and 0 bases at J, leaving 3 bases unmatched. The germline V gene encodes CDR1 LGHDT and CDR2 YNNKEL (reference sequence). The CDR3 sequence is CASSPRGVSYEQYF. The CDR3 DNA sequence: TGTGCCAGCAGCCCACGGGGGGTCTCCTACGAGCAGTACTTC.

This clone was observed a few times. This chain uses TRBV2 with TRBJ2-7, with TRBD1 matching 7 bases. CDR3 length equals 15 residues. V lost 6 bases to trimming and J lost 3 bases; unmatched junction nucleotides: 11. The germline V gene has CDR1 SNHLY and CDR2 FYNNEI. The CDR3 coding sequence is TGTGCCAGCAGAGGCCACGGGACAGATGGCTACGAGCAGTACTTC. This codes for CASRGHGTDGYEQYF. Drawing the rest from reference TRBV2 and TRBJ2-7, the complete variable domain is EPEVTQTPSHQVTQMGQEVILRCVPISNHLYFYWYRQILGQKVEFLVSFYNNEISEKSEIFDDQFSVERPDGSNFTLKIRSTKLEDSAMYFCASRGHGTDGYEQYFGPGTRLTVT.

The CDR3 is CASSQGDGAGPPGVSYNEQFF. CDR3 nucleotides: TGCGCCAGCAGCCAAGGGGATGGGGCAGGGCCCCCAGGGGTATCCTACAATGAGCAGTTCTTC. V gene TRBV4-1 combines with J gene TRBJ2-1, with D perhaps TRBD1 (6 bases). The V end was cut by 1 base, the J end by 1 base, with 26 bases between. Germline lookup yields CDR1 MGHRA and CDR2 YSYEKL. This CDR3 region has 21 residues.

V and J are TRBV19 and TRBJ1-1; possibly TRBD1 for D (6 bases). Per germline, CDR1 LNHDA and CDR2 SQIVND (reference sequence). V was trimmed by 7 bases and J by 5 bases, leaving 11 bases between them. There are 12 residues in the CDR3. DNA for the CDR3: TGTGCCAGTATCGCGGGGGCTACTGAAGCTTTCTTT. Protein product: CASIAGATEAFF.

The chain carries TRBV28 and TRBJ1-2; perhaps TRBD1 as D (6 bases). Germline V lookup: CDR1 MDHEN, CDR2 SYDVKM. The CDR3 totals 15 residues. Trimming left V 3 bases short and J 5 bases short, with 16 bases between. The CDR3 DNA is TGTGCCAGCAGTTTTCCGGGGGGCGCAAGTTATGGCTACACCTTC. As protein: CASSFPGGASYGYTF.

V and J are TRBV6-2 or TRBV6-3 and TRBJ2-7, with 9 bases aligning to TRBD1. The germline V gene has CDR1 MNHEY and CDR2 SVGEGT. The V gene end was trimmed by 6 bases and the J gene end by 9 bases; junction bases not matched to a gene: 9. CDR3 size: 13 residues. The DNA of the CDR3 is TGTGCCAGCAGCCTTATACAGGGGGCCGTGCAGTACTTC. Its translation is CASSLIQGAVQYF.

This chain joins TRBV5-1 and TRBJ1-1; TRBD1 might be the D (5 bases). This CDR3 contains 14 residues. With 0 bases removed from V and 4 bases from J, the gap between germline ends came to 10 bases. Germline lookup yields CDR1 SGHRS and CDR2 YFSETQ. The CDR3 region has the DNA TGCGCCAGCAGCTTGGGGAGGGGTCCCACTGAAGCTTTCTTT. Protein product: CASSLGRGPTEAFF.

The CDR3 bases are TGTGCCAGTAAGCCGGACAGGGTTGCCTACGAGCAGTACTTC. It specifies CASKPDRVAYEQYF. This sequence joins TRBV19 and TRBJ2-7; 8 bases are shared with TRBD1. Germline CDR1 LNHDA, CDR2 SQIVND (reference sequence). J was trimmed by 2 bases and V by 7 bases; bases with no gene match: 7. The CDR3 extends over 14 amino acids.

Concerning this clone itself: This same CDR3 is encoded by further DNA sequences in the sample. In DNA, the CDR3 is TGTGCCAGCAGCCGAGACAGGGAGGACACTGAAGCTTTCTTT. It translates to CASSRDREDTEAFF. The chain joins TRBV5-8 to TRBJ1-1; TRBD1 aligns across 7 bases. V was pared by 4 bases and J by 3 bases, with 6 bases of the junction left unmatched. This CDR3 has 14 amino acids. CDR1 is SGHTS, CDR2 YDEGEE, per germline.

The chain links TRBV6-5 to TRBJ1-2, with D possibly TRBD1 on 6 matching bases. The CDR3 runs 12 residues. The V gene lost 8 bases and the J gene lost 6 bases, with 13 bases spanning the gap. Germline loops: CDR1 MNHEY, CDR2 SVGAGI. CDR3 loop: CASEQGRDGYTF. The CDR3 DNA sequence: TGTGCCAGCGAACAGGGTAGGGATGGCTACACCTTC.

The rearrangement links TRBV27 to TRBJ2-2; D uncertain. Trimming took off 3 bases at V and 0 bases at J, with 2 bases between the two ends. There are 13 residues in the CDR3. CDR1 is MNHEY and CDR2 is SMNVEV in the germline V gene (reference sequence). The chain's CDR3 is CASSFANTGELFF. CDR3 DNA: TGTGCCAGCAGTTTCGCGAACACCGGGGAGCTGTTTTTT.

This rearrangement joins TRBV5-5 to TRBJ1-1; tentatively, D is TRBD1 (6 bases). V was cut by 9 bases and J by 6 bases, with 18 bases left in between. CDR1 is SGHKS and CDR2 is YYEKEE in the germline V gene (reference sequence). The CDR3 covers 13 residues. The CDR3 here is CATLIPGGAEAFF. The DNA for the CDR3 is TGTGCCACTCTAATTCCTGGGGGCGCTGAAGCTTTCTTT.

This rearrangement joins TRBV30 to TRBJ1-2; D is undetermined. CDR3 length equals 12 residues. The V gene's germline CDR1 is GTSNPN and CDR2 SVGIG (reference sequence). Trimming left V 0 bases short and J 4 bases short, with 6 bases between. The CDR3 is CAWSVESYGYTF. DNA for the CDR3: TGTGCCTGGAGTGTAGAGAGCTATGGCTACACCTTC. Full variable domain (missing parts from reference TRBV30 and TRBJ1-2): SQTIHQWPATLVQPVGSPLSLECTVEGTSNPNLYWYRQAAGRGLQLLFYSVGIGQISSEVPQNLSASRPQDRQFILSSKKLLLSDSGFYLCAWSVESYGYTFGSGTRLTVV.

The V call is TRBV10-1, the J call TRBJ2-7; D unresolved. The CDR3 has 16 residues. CDR1 and CDR2 (germline): WNHNN, SYGVQD (reference sequence). V was trimmed by 0 bases and J by 2 bases, leaving 14 bases between them. Written as DNA, the CDR3 is TGCGCCAGCAGTGAGTCCCCCCTGGCCTCCACCTACGAGCAGTACTTC. Encoded protein: CASSESPLASTYEQYF.

This clone was observed once. The rearrangement joins TRBV1 to TRBJ1-4; TRBD1 is the table's D call, not checked against the DNA. TRBV1 corresponds to a pseudogene. The CDR3 runs to 18 residues. The CDR3 coding sequence is TGCACCAGCAGCCAAGACAGAGGGGGTGGGACAGTGGGCGAAAAACTGTTTTTT. This codes for CTSSQDRGGGTVGEKLFF.

The chain has TRBV19 and TRBJ2-5, with D maybe TRBD2 (5 bases). Germline values: CDR1 LNHDA, CDR2 SQIVND (reference sequence). The CDR3 covers 16 residues. V lost 6 bases to trimming and J lost 5 bases, with 22 bases between them. The CDR3 nucleotides read TGTGCCAGTAGGTTGAGGGCGGATCACAATCTGGAGACCCAGTACTTC. Its protein product is CASRLRADHNLETQYF.

This clone is a singleton in its sample. The CDR3 loop is CASRQRGGSYEQYF. CDR3 bases: TGTGCCAGCAGGCAAAGGGGGGGTTCCTACGAGCAGTACTTC. This chain connects TRBV27 to TRBJ2-7; D perhaps matches TRBD2 (7 bases). The CDR3 has 14 amino acids. CDR1 and CDR2 from the germline V gene are MNHEY and SMNVEV (reference sequence). V lost 6 bases to trimming and J lost 1 base, with 13 bases between them.